This TCR beta chain was sequenced in a study of T-cell reconstitution after alpha-beta-depleted transplantation in children. A note on this clonotype: Its antigen is as yet unknown.

Study-level points and caveats: At the one-year point after transplant, T-cell counts and TCRbeta diversity were found to come mostly from T cells that had been newly produced. Several hundred expanded graft clones reportedly gave rise to the alpha-beta T cells present about two months after transplant.

The germline V gene has CDR1 MNHEY and CDR2 SVGAGI. This CDR3 has 17 residues. The ends lost 7 bases at V and 3 bases at J; junction bases unmatched: 17. TCRbeta library preparation incorporated unique molecular identifiers. A single record per CDR3 protein comes from TCRdb applying MiXCR to the PCR reads. The table has roughly 790,000 distinct CDR3 sequences, roughly 15% seen once. The receptor's source is a male patient younger than 18 who had a stem cell transplant for acute lymphoblastic leukemia, so the T cells may come from the graft donor. The rearrangement links TRBV6-5 to TRBJ2-7, with 8 nucleotides matching TRBD2. Specimen: PBMCs, mostly from graft donor cells, collected 360 days after TCRalphabeta/CD19-depleted stem cell transplant. The CDR3: CASNLAGGDPSFYEQYF. The CDR3 DNA sequence: TGTGCCAGCAACCTAGCGGGTGGCGACCCATCTTTCTACGAGCAGTACTTC.